This T cell receptor (beta chain) appears in the sequencing data of a study of T cells in Graves' hyperthyroidism and ophthalmopathy. Study findings and constraints: Ophthalmopathy cases were set apart from stable hyperthyroidism by a 13 V-J model.

The CDR3 totals 13 residues. Between the trimmed V and J ends, which lost 1 base and 9 bases, there was a span of 10 bases. On this clonotype: Its antigen is unknown.

What was amplified from RNA transcripts were TCR beta CDR3 regions. The primer set for the first-round RT-PCR of the TCR CDR3 was HTBI. TCRdb called the multiplex PCR reads again in MiXCR, with one record for every CDR3 protein. This repertoire shows 350,000 or so distinct CDR3 sequences, roughly 18% found once; its top ten account for approximately 49%. Patients having uncontrolled infection, another autoimmune disease, pregnancy or lactation were not included. Orbital computed tomography, thyroid ultrasound, serum thyroxine and TRAb, and clinical symptoms together informed the diagnoses. Approximately 10 ml of fresh peripheral blood supplied the PBMCs.

The sequencing input was blood. The chain recombines TRBV12-3 or TRBV12-4 with TRBJ1-5; D is unresolved. The sequence came from a woman aged 45-65 years with Graves' hyperthyroidism. The CDR3 here is CASSLEPGRPQHF. The DNA of the CDR3 is TGTGCCAGCAGTTTAGAACCCGGGCGGCCCCAGCATTTT.